The 12 T cell receptor beta chains presented below share a single source sample, sequenced in a study of PD-1 blockade in classical Hodgkin lymphoma. Each of the patients experienced relapse following autologous stem cell transplantation, and their brentuximab vedotin exposure differed. Sequenced by immunoSEQ multiplex PCR; TCRdb stores in-frame clones only, minus some. Here the sample spans about 24,000 clones, roughly 80% being singletons. The source material was peripheral blood mononuclear cells (PBMCs), sampled before the second cycle of nivolumab. These receptors were taken from a human donor with classical Hodgkin lymphoma.

Here the CDR3 DNA reads TGTGCCAGCAGTTACGGCGGCCCTGGGGAAAAACTGTTTTTT. Translation: CASSYGGPGEKLFF. J is TRBJ1-4 and V is TRBV6-5; D is unresolved. V was cut by 2 bases and J by 8 bases, with 12 bases left in between. CDR3 length equals 14 residues. Per the germline V gene, CDR1 is MNHEY and CDR2 is SVGAGI.

V usage is TRBV12-2 and J usage is TRBJ2-7; TRBD1 is the table's D call, not checked against the DNA. TRBV12-2 is a pseudogene segment. This CDR3 comprises 13 residues. The CDR3 sequence: CASRPGHPYEQYF. CDR3 nucleotide sequence: TGTGCAAGTCGCCCGGGACACCCCTACGAGCAGTACTTC.

The V gene is TRBV27, the J gene TRBJ2-7; TRBD2 aligns across 7 bases. The CDR3 sequence is 14 residues long. J was trimmed by 3 bases and V by 3 bases; bases with no gene match: 5. The germline CDR1 and CDR2 sequences are MNHEY and SMNVEV (reference sequence). CDR3 protein: CASSLGREIYEQYF. CDR3 nucleotide sequence: TGTGCCAGCAGTTTGGGGCGGGAGATCTACGAGCAGTACTTC.

This clone appeared once. J is TRBJ2-5 and V is TRBV27; 8 nucleotides line up with TRBD1. The junction had 8 bases not matched to a gene; V was cut back by 6 bases and J by 2 bases. Germline lookup yields CDR1 MNHEY and CDR2 SMNVEV (reference sequence). The CDR3 spans 15 residues. CDR3 coding DNA: TGTGCCAGCAGATCGGGACAGGTACTACAAGAGACCCAGTACTTC. Its protein is CASRSGQVLQETQYF.

The CDR3 here is CASSPEGGRYGYTF. The CDR3 coding sequence is TGTGCCAGCAGCCCAGAGGGGGGCCGCTATGGCTACACCTTC. The chain employs TRBV7-2 and TRBJ1-2, with D tentatively TRBD1 (6 bases). Germline assignment: CDR1 SGHTA and CDR2 FQGNSA. V lost 5 bases and J lost 4, with 14 bases in between. This CDR3 has 14 amino acids. Drawing the rest from reference TRBV7-2 and TRBJ1-2, the complete variable domain is GAGVSQSPSNKVTEKGKDVELRCDPISGHTALYWYRQSLGQGLEFLIYFQGNSAPDKSGLPSDRFSAERTGGSVSTLTIQRTQQEDSAVYLCASSPEGGRYGYTFGSGTRLTVV.

This rearrangement joins TRBV11-3 to TRBJ2-7, with TRBD1 matching over 10 bases. Losses at the gene ends were 5 bases for V and 6 bases for J; bases not matched to a gene: 7. Germline V gene data show CDR1 as SGHNT and CDR2 as YENEEA. This CDR3 has 14 amino acids. CDR3 coding DNA: TGTGCCAGCAGCCAGACAGGGGGCGCGACCGAGCAGTACTTC. It codes for CASSQTGGATEQYF.

V is TRBV7-9 and J is TRBJ2-1; 13 bases are shared with TRBD2. Germline CDR1 SEHNR, CDR2 FQNEAQ (reference sequence). V was pared by 5 bases and J by 7 bases, with 8 bases of the junction left unmatched. This CDR3 region has 16 residues. The DNA for the CDR3 is TGTGCCAGCAGCGTACCGGGACTAGCGGGGTATAATGAGCAGTTCTTC. Translated, it gives CASSVPGLAGYNEQFF. Full variable domain (remainder filled in from reference TRBV7-9 and TRBJ2-1): DTGVSQNPRHKITKRGQNVTFRCDPISEHNRLYWYRQTLGQGPEFLTYFQNEAQLEKSRLLSDRFSAERPKGSFSTLEIQRTEQGDSAMYLCASSVPGLAGYNEQFFGPGTRLTVL.

The chain has TRBV6-6 and TRBJ2-3; 10 bases are shared with TRBD2. J lost 0 bases, V lost 7 bases, and 4 bases had no gene match. CDR1 MNHNY and CDR2 SVGAGI come from the germline V gene (reference sequence). This CDR3 contains 15 residues. The CDR3 region is CASTKREGSTDTQYF. The DNA of the CDR3 is TGTGCCAGCACCAAGCGGGAGGGGAGCACAGATACGCAGTATTTT.

This clone was seen once. CDR3 sequence reads: CASSTLAGPLDDTQYF. In DNA, the CDR3 is TGTGCCAGCAGTACTCTAGCAGGACCCCTGGATGATACGCAGTATTTT. J is TRBJ2-3 and V is TRBV28; maybe TRBD2 (5 bases). This CDR3 has 16 residues. Trimming shortened V by 5 bases and J by 6 bases, and 21 bases separated the two germline ends. CDR1 is MDHEN, CDR2 SYDVKM, per germline.

The chain recombines TRBV7-9 with TRBJ1-4; 10 nucleotides match TRBD1. The germline V gene has CDR1 SEHNR and CDR2 FQNEAQ (reference sequence). This CDR3 contains 14 residues. The V and J ends lost 3 bases and 8 bases, in that order; junction bases with no gene match: 3. As DNA, the CDR3 is TGTGCCAGCAGCTTGGGACAGGGGAGCGAAAAACTGTTTTTT. Translated, it gives CASSLGQGSEKLFF.

The chain links TRBV5-1 to TRBJ2-7, with D tentatively TRBD2 (5 bases). The CDR3 sequence is 14 residues long. Germline-derived CDR1 and CDR2 are SGHRS and YFSETQ. Deletions cut 0 bases from V and 2 bases from J, with 9 bases between. The CDR3 DNA sequence: TGCGCCAGCAGCTTGGAACTAGTCACCTACGAGCAGTACTTC. Translating it yields CASSLELVTYEQYF. Full variable domain (remainder filled in from reference TRBV5-1 and TRBJ2-7): KAGVTQTPRYLIKTRGQQVTLSCSPISGHRSVSWYQQTPGQGLQFLFEYFSETQRNKGNFPGRFSGRQFSNSRSEMNVSTLELGDSALYLCASSLELVTYEQYFGPGTRLTVT.

CDR3: CASSYGQGASLTEAFF. The CDR3 DNA sequence: TGCGCCAGCAGCTACGGACAGGGGGCGTCGTTGACTGAAGCTTTCTTT. The rearrangement joins TRBV5-1 to TRBJ1-1, with TRBD1 matching 11 bases. This CDR3 has 16 amino acids. J gave up 5 bases and V 3 bases, and 9 bases lay outside the gene matches. Looked up from germline, CDR1 is SGHRS and CDR2 is YFSETQ.